The entry below describes one T cell receptor beta chain. Germline CDR1 is SGHDT and CDR2 is YYEEEE. The CDR3 is 15 amino acids. With 1 base removed from V and 7 bases from J, the gap between germline ends came to 14 bases. Assay used: immunoSEQ multiplex PCR; TCRdb lists only in-frame clones, some missing. Of around 720,000 clones in the sample, 55% to 85% are singletons; the top ten hold around 2%. This specimen comes from a study of shared clonotypes between healthy human individuals. The sequencing sample was made of memory CD4+ T cells sorted from blood. The subset here: CD45RA-negative fraction. V usage is TRBV5-6 and J usage is TRBJ2-2, with a weak D call TRBD1 (5 bases). The sequence derives from a young woman in good health. CDR3 bases: TGTGCCAGCAGCTTGAAAAGCTGGGGCGGCGGGGAGCTGTTTTTT. It specifies CASSLKSWGGGELFF.